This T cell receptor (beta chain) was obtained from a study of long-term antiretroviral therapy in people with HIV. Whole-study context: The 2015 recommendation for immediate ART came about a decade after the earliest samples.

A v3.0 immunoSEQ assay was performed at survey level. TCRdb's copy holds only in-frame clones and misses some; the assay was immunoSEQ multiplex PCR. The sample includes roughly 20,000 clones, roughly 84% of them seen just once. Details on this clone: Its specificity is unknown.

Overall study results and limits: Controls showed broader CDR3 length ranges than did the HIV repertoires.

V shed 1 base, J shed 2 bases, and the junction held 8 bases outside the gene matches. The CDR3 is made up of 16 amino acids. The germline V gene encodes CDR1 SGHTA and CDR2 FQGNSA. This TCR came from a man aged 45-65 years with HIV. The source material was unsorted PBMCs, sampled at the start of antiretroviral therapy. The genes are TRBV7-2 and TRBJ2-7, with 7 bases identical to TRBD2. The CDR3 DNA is TGTGCCAGCAGCTTAGGGATTCGGGGGGAGCCCTACGAGCAGTACTTC. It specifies CASSLGIRGEPYEQYF. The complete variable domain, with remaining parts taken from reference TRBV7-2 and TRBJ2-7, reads GAGVSQSPSNKVTEKGKDVELRCDPISGHTALYWYRQSLGQGLEFLIYFQGNSAPDKSGLPSDRFSAERTGGSVSTLTIQRTQQEDSAVYLCASSLGIRGEPYEQYFGPGTRLTVT.